In this sample, the clone carrying this TCR beta chain turned up a few times. Antigen specificity is unknown. This entry belongs to a study of T cell repertoires in cytomegalovirus infection. Study-level results: Dominating the ex vivo response were HLA-C-restricted CMV-specific TCR beta clonotypes.

The junction had 11 bases not matched to a gene; V was cut back by 4 bases and J by 1 base. The CDR3 length is 19 residues. TCRdb analysed the reads with MiXCR anew, one entry per CDR3 protein. Among fewer than 350,000 distinct CDR3 sequences listed, 25% to 35% were seen once. The sample in question was cultured PBMCs, obtained from culture after CMV antigen stimulation. The sequence came from a human donor in good health (CMV status not recorded). Some clones in this sample may be carry-over from other donors' samples. The rearrangement uses TRBV12-3 or TRBV12-4 and TRBJ2-5; 14 bases agree with TRBD2. The CDR3 loop is CASSSRDRLAGGPQETQYF. The CDR3 coding sequence is TGTGCCAGCAGTTCACGAGACCGACTAGCGGGAGGGCCCCAAGAGACCCAGTACTTC.